This is a list of T cell receptor beta chains from one sample in a study of a mutant IDH1 vaccine in newly diagnosed glioma. Antigens for these TCRs are unknown. Sequenced by immunoSEQ multiplex PCR; TCRdb stores in-frame clones only, minus some. Among 20,000 to 30,000 clones listed, more than 60% were seen once. The material was PBMCs, obtained from a glioma patient whose treatment included an IDH1 peptide vaccine. These receptor sequences come from a man aged 35-49 years with glioma. Some clones in this sample may be carry-over from other donors' samples. Each CDR3 is given with its conserved first and last residue. A D gene is named only where the DNA matches it firmly. Expanded clones are given a class, and other clones once, few, many or no size at all.

clone_size | j_call | v_call | d_call | cdr3_nt | cdr3_aa
few | TRBJ1-4 | TRBV28 | . | TGTGCCGGGGGGTGGGCAACTAATGAAAAACTGTTTTTT | CAGGWATNEKLFF
. | TRBJ1-1 | TRBV5-6 | TRBD1 | TGTGCCAGCATCGCCGGGACAGCGAACACTGAAGCTTTCTTT | CASIAGTANTEAFF
. | TRBJ1-4 | TRBV19 | . | TGTGCCACCAAAGTGGGGTCCTCTAATGAAAAACTGTTTTTT | CATKVGSSNEKLFF
. | TRBJ1-1 | TRBV5-1 | TRBD1 | TGCGCCAGCAGCACCGGGACAGGGGGACCGAACACTGAAGCTTTCTTT | CASSTGTGGPNTEAFF
. | TRBJ2-3 | TRBV7-2 | TRBD2 | TGTGCCAGCAGCTTAGCGGCTAGCGGGGGTATGAATACGCAGTATTTT | CASSLAASGGMNTQYF
. | TRBJ1-3 | TRBV6-5 | TRBD1 | TGTGCCAGCAGTTGGGACAGCGGAAACACCATATATTTT | CASSWDSGNTIYF
. | TRBJ2-5 | TRBV5-1 | TRBD2 | TGCGCCAGCAGCCCCTTGGGGGGGGAGACCCAGTACTTC | CASSPLGGETQYF
. | TRBJ2-3 | TRBV19 | . | TGTGCCAGTAGTATTCTTCTCGGGGAACCTAGCACAGATACGCAGTATTTT | CASSILLGEPSTDTQYF
. | TRBJ1-2 | TRBV9 | . | TGTGCCAGCATACGGGGAAACTATGGCTACACCTTC | CASIRGNYGYTF
. | TRBJ2-7 | TRBV9 | . | TGTGCCAGCAGCGTAGGACCAGGGGGGGGAATCTACGAGCAGTACTTC | CASSVGPGGGIYEQYF
. | TRBJ1-4 | TRBV30 | . | TGTGCCTGGAGTGTACGCCCCCCCAGAAAACTGTTTTTT | CAWSVRPPRKLFF
. | TRBJ1-1 | TRBV18 | . | TGTGCCAGCTCACCGGACAGTTGGGGGGCTTTCTTT | CASSPDSWGAFF
. | TRBJ2-5 | TRBV4-3 | TRBD2 | TGCGCCAGCAGCCAAGGCCTAGCGGGGGAGACCCAGTACTTC | CASSQGLAGETQYF
. | TRBJ2-2 | TRBV4-2 | TRBD2 | TGTGCCAGCAGCCAAGGGGGGTCAGCGGGGGGGCAAGACACCGGGGAGCTGTTTTTT | CASSQGGSAGGQDTGELFF
. | TRBJ2-7 | TRBV2 | TRBD2 | TGTGCCAGCAGTGCGAGCGGGGGCGGCCCCCTCGAGCAGTACTTC | CASSASGGGPLEQYF
. | TRBJ1-5 | TRBV19 | TRBD1 | TGTGCCAGTAGGCGGCCCGGGACAGATAGCAATCAGCCCCAGCATTTT | CASRRPGTDSNQPQHF
. | TRBJ1-4 | TRBV5-4 | . | TGTGCCAGCAGCCTAGGTACCGTAAGACCTGCAACTAATGAAAAACTGTTTTTT | CASSLGTVRPATNEKLFF
. | TRBJ1-4 | TRBV11-2 | . | TGTGCCAGCAGCGTAACAATAGGGGGGTACGAAAAACTGTTTTTT | CASSVTIGGYEKLFF
. | TRBJ1-2 | TRBV7-9 | . | TGTGCCAGCAGCCATCCGGGTTCCTACTATGGCTACACCTTC | CASSHPGSYYGYTF
once | TRBJ1-2 | TRBV30 | . | TGTGCCTGGAGCTTCAGACAGAACTATGGCTACACCTTC | CAWSFRQNYGYTF
. | TRBJ1-2 | TRBV6-5 | . | TGTGCCAGCAGCCGAACTAACTATGGCTACACCTTC | CASSRTNYGYTF
. | TRBJ1-2 | TRBV30 | . | TGTGCCTGGAGTGTCGAGTCTTCTGGGGGCTACACCTTC | CAWSVESSGGYTF
once | TRBJ1-5 | TRBV14 | . | TGTGCCAGCAGCCATCCGGACACGATCATTTATAGCAATCAGCCCCAGCATTTT | CASSHPDTIIYSNQPQHF
. | TRBJ2-7 | TRBV7-9 | . | TGTGCCAGCAGCTCAAAAGGTACAGGGATCTCCTACGAGCAGTACTTC | CASSSKGTGISYEQYF
. | TRBJ2-5 | TRBV29-1 | . | TGCAGCGTCGAGGACGCAGGGGAGACCCAGTACTTC | CSVEDAGETQYF
medium-sized | TRBJ1-2 | TRBV2 | . | TGTGCCAGCAGTGAAGCGGGGGGGGCAGGGTATGGCTACACCTTC | CASSEAGGAGYGYTF
. | TRBJ2-5 | TRBV10-2 | . | TGCGCCAGCACGGGACAAATAACCCAAGAGACCCAGTACTTC | CASTGQITQETQYF
. | TRBJ1-1 | TRBV14 | TRBD1 | TGTGCCAGCAGCCAAGACCTACGGGACAGTGAAGCTTTCTTT | CASSQDLRDSEAFF
. | TRBJ2-7 | TRBV18 | TRBD1 | TGTGCCAGCTCACCTCTAAGTCGGGACAGCTCCCTGGTCGAGCAGTACTTC | CASSPLSRDSSLVEQYF
. | TRBJ2-3 | TRBV2 | TRBD2 | TGTGCCAGCAGGATCGGGGGGGGCCTGTCAGATACGCAGTATTTT | CASRIGGGLSDTQYF
. | TRBJ1-2 | TRBV5-1 | . | TGCGCCAGCAGCTTCGGGGGGCTTGCTAACTATGGCTACACCTTC | CASSFGGLANYGYTF
. | TRBJ1-4 | TRBV9 | . | TGTGCCAGCAGCGGAAGGACAGACTATAATGAAAAACTGTTTTTT | CASSGRTDYNEKLFF
. | TRBJ2-6 | TRBV7-6 | TRBD2 | TGTGCCAGCAGCTTAGCGTTCCAACTAGCGGGGGCAAGTATCTCTGGGGCCAACGTCCTGACTTTC | CASSLAFQLAGASISGANVLTF
. | TRBJ1-6 | TRBV6-6 | . | TGTGCCAGCAGTTACCGGGGAGGGGGGCTCAATTCACCCCTCCACTTT | CASSYRGGGLNSPLHF
. | TRBJ2-4 | TRBV5-1 | . | TGCGCCAGCAGCTTGGGGGAGGCCAAAAACATTCAGTACTTC | CASSLGEAKNIQYF
. | TRBJ2-2 | TRBV6-1 | . | TGTGCCAGCAGTAGAGGGGGGGGAGGCACCGGGGAGCTGTTTTTT | CASSRGGGGTGELFF
. | TRBJ2-7 | TRBV6-1 | TRBD2 | TGTGCCAGCAGTGACCCCGGCGGGGGTAGCGGGACCTACGAGCAGTACTTC | CASSDPGGGSGTYEQYF
. | TRBJ1-2 | TRBV15 | . | TGTGCCACCAGCAGAGATTCTCTCCGGATTAACTATGGCTACACCTTC | CATSRDSLRINYGYTF
. | TRBJ2-1 | TRBV10-3 | TRBD2 | TGTGCCATCAGTGTATTCTGGAGTAGCGGGGGGGTGGACAATGAGCAGTTCTTC | CAISVFWSSGGVDNEQFF
. | TRBJ2-2 | TRBV5-1 | TRBD1 | TGCGCCAGCAGCTTCGGGACAGGGGGCACCGGGGAGCTGTTTTTT | CASSFGTGGTGELFF